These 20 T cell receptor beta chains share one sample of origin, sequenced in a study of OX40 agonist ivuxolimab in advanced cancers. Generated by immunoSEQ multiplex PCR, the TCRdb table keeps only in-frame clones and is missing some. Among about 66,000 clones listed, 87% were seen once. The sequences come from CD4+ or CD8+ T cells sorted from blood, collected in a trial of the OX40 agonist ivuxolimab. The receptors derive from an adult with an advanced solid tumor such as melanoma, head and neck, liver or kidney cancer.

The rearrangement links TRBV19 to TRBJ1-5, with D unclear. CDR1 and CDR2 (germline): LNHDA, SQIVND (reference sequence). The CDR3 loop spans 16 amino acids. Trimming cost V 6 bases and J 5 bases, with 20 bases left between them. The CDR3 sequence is CASRTRRTYADQPQHF. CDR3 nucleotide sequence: TGTGCCAGTAGGACAAGACGGACTTATGCGGATCAGCCCCAGCATTTT.

CDR3 in amino acids: CASSWTGNYGYTF. The CDR3 DNA follows: TGTGCCAGCAGCTGGACAGGGAACTATGGCTACACCTTC. The gene calls are TRBV28 and TRBJ1-2, with 8 bases fitting TRBD1. CDR3 length: 13 amino acids. CDR1 is MDHEN, CDR2 SYDVKM, per germline. V shed 6 bases and J 2 bases; nucleotides not matched to a gene: 2.

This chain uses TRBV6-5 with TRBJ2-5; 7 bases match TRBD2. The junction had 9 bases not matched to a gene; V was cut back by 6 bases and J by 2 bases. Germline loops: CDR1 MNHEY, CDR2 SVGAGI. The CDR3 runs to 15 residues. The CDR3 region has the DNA TGTGCCAGCAGCTTCCGTGGAGCGGGGCAAGAGACCCAGTACTTC. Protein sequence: CASSFRGAGQETQYF.

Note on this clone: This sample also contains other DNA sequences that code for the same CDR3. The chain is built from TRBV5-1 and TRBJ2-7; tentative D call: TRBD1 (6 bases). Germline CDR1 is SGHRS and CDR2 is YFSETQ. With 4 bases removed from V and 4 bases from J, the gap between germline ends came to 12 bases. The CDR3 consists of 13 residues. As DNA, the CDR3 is TGCGCCAGCAGCCCGTCAGGGGTTTACGAGCAGTACTTC. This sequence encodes CASSPSGVYEQYF.

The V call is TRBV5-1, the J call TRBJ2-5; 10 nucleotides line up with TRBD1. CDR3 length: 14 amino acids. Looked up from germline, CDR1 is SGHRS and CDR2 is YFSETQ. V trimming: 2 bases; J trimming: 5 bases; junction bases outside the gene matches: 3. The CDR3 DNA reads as TGCGCCAGCAGCTTCGGGACAGGGGTTGAGACCCAGTACTTC. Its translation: CASSFGTGVETQYF. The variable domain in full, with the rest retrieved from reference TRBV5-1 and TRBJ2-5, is KAGVTQTPRYLIKTRGQQVTLSCSPISGHRSVSWYQQTPGQGLQFLFEYFSETQRNKGNFPGRFSGRQFSNSRSEMNVSTLELGDSALYLCASSFGTGVETQYFGPGTRLLVL.

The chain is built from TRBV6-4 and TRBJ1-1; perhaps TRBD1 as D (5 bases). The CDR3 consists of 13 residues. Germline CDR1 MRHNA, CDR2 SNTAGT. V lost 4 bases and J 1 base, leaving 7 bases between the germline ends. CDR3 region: CASSGQPNTEAFF. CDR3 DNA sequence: TGTGCCAGCAGTGGACAGCCGAACACTGAAGCTTTCTTT.

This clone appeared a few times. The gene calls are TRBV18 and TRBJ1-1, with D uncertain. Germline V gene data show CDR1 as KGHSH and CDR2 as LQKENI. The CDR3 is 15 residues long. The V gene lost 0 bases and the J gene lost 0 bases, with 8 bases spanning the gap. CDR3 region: CASSPPAGMNTEAFF. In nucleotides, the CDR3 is TGTGCCAGCTCACCACCGGCAGGAATGAACACTGAAGCTTTCTTT.

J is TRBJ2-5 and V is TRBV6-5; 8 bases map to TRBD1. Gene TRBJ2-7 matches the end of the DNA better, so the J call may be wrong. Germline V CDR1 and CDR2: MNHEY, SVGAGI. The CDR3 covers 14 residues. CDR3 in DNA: TGTGCCAGCAGTGAGCAGGGGGCCCCCTACGAGCAGTACTTC. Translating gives CASSEQGAPYEQYF.

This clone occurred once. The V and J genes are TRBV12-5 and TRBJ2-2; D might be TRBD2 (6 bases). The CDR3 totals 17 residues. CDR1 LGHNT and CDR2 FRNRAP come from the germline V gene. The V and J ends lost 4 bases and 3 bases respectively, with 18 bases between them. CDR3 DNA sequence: TGTGCTAGTGGTTCTTTCCCTGGTAGCGGATACACCGGGGAGCTGTTTTTT. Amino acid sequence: CASGSFPGSGYTGELFF.

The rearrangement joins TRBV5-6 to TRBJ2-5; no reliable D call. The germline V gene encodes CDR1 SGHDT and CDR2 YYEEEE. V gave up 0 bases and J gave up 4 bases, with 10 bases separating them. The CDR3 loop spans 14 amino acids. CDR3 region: CASSLGPGRETQYF. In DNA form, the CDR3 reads TGTGCCAGCAGCTTGGGTCCGGGCCGAGAGACCCAGTACTTC.

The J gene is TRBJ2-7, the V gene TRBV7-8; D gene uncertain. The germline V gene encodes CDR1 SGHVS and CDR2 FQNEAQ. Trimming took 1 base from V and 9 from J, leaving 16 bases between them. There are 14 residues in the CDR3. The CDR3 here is CASSLESTVGAQYF. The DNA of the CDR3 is TGTGCCAGCAGCTTAGAGAGTACCGTGGGTGCGCAGTACTTC.

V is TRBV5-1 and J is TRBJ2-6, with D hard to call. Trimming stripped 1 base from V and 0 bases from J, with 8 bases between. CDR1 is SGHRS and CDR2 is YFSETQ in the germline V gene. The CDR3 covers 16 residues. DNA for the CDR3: TGCGCCAGCAGCTTGTATCACAACTCTGGGGCCAACGTCCTGACTTTC. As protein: CASSLYHNSGANVLTF.

The CDR3 reads CSVEGLAGAFTDTQYF. The CDR3 DNA sequence: TGCAGCGTTGAAGGTCTAGCGGGAGCCTTCACAGATACGCAGTATTTT. The J gene is TRBJ2-3, the V gene TRBV29-1; TRBD2 matches 10 bases. CDR3 length equals 16 residues. Germline V CDR1 and CDR2: SQVTM, ANQGSEA. The ends lost 1 base at V and 2 bases at J; junction bases unmatched: 6.

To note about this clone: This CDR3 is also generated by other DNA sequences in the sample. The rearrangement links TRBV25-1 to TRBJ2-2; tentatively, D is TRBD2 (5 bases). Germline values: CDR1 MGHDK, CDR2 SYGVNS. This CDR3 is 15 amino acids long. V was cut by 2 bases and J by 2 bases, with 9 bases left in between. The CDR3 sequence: CASSELAGNTGELFF. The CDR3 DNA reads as TGTGCCAGCAGTGAACTAGCAGGAAACACCGGGGAGCTGTTTTTT.

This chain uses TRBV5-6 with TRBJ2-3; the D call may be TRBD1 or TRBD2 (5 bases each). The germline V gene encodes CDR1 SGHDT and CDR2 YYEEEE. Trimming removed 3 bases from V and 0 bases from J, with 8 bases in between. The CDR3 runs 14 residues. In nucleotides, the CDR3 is TGTGCCAGCAGCTGGGGACGAAGCACAGATACGCAGTATTTT. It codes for CASSWGRSTDTQYF.

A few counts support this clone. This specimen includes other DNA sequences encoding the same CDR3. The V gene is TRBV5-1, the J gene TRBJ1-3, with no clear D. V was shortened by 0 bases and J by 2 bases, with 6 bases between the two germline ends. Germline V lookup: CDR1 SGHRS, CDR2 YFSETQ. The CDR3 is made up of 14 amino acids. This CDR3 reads CASSLDTAGNTIYF. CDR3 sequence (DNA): TGCGCCAGCAGCTTGGACACTGCTGGAAACACCATATATTTT.

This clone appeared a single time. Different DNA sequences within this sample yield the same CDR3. The CDR3 nucleotides read TGTGCCAGCAGCTTAGCCACAGTTACTGGAAACACCATATATTTT. As protein: CASSLATVTGNTIYF. The gene calls are TRBV7-2 and TRBJ1-3; D remains unclear. V lost 0 bases, J lost 2 bases, and 8 bases lay in between. Germline assignment: CDR1 SGHTA and CDR2 FQGNSA. This CDR3 comprises 15 residues.

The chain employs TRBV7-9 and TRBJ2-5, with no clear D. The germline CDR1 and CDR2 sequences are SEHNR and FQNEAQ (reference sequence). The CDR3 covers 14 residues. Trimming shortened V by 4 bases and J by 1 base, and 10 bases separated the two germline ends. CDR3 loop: CASSSPPFQETQYF. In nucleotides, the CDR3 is TGTGCCAGCAGCTCGCCGCCCTTCCAAGAGACCCAGTACTTC.

The CDR3 is CASSLGHGAKNIQYF. The CDR3 DNA sequence: TGTGCCAGCAGCTTAGGTCATGGAGCCAAAAACATTCAGTACTTC. The V and J genes are TRBV7-2 and TRBJ2-4; the D is unclear. V was trimmed by 1 base and J by 0 bases, leaving 7 bases between them. This CDR3 has 15 amino acids. Germline CDR1 SGHTA, CDR2 FQGNSA.

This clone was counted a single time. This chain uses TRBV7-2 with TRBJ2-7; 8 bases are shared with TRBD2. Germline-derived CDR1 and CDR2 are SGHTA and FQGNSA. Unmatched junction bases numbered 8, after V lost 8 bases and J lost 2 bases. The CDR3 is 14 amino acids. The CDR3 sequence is CASDPGGRAYEQYF. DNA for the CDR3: TGTGCCAGCGACCCGGGGGGGCGGGCCTACGAGCAGTACTTC. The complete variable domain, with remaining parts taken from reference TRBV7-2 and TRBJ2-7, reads GAGVSQSPSNKVTEKGKDVELRCDPISGHTALYWYRQSLGQGLEFLIYFQGNSAPDKSGLPSDRFSAERTGGSVSTLTIQRTQQEDSAVYLCASDPGGRAYEQYFGPGTRLTVT.